The clone carrying this T cell receptor (beta chain) was detected ten times or more. The antigen remains undetermined. In germline, CDR1 is MNHEY, CDR2 SVGAGI. This CDR3 has 15 amino acids. V was clipped by 4 bases and J by 2 bases; unmatched bases: 1. The data were obtained in a study of regulatory T cells in long-lasting Graves disease. Across the study: Antithyroid drugs had been given to newly diagnosed Graves' patients for under 3 months. Findings of the study overall: With some 2,500 shared public clonotypes, persistent patients exceeded new patients, who shared 966. Persistent disease samples used TRBV28, TRBJ1-2 and TRBJ2-5 preferentially.

Time point noted: newly diagnosed GD, antithyroid drugs for less than 3 months. The TCR library was made from RNA extracted from PBMCs. Enrollment of patients was through an endocrinology department in Xi'an, China. Researchers made TCR beta libraries by using iRepertoire HTBI primers and running Arm-PCR on CDR3 regions. From the multiplex PCR reads, TCRdb called clonotypes with MiXCR, one entry per CDR3 protein. The data show around 250,000 distinct CDR3 sequences, around 16% seen once. The sequencing used peripheral blood mononuclear cells (PBMCs), collected at new diagnosis, from a patient treated with antithyroid drugs. The receptor was isolated from a female donor with Graves disease. The chain uses TRBV6-5 and TRBJ2-7, with 14 bases lining up with TRBD2. CDR3 sequence reads: CASSWTSGRTYEQYF. The CDR3 DNA reads as TGTGCCAGCAGTTGGACTAGCGGGAGGACCTACGAGCAGTACTTC.